The 18 T cell receptor beta chains below come from one sample, sequenced in a study of blood T cell repertoires in COVID-19. Profiled with immunoSEQ multiplex PCR; TCRdb holds only in-frame clones, not every one. This table has over 200,000 clones, about 87% appearing once. What was sequenced was peripheral blood. These TCRs come from a man under 40 with COVID-19, enrolled during active disease.

CDR3: CASSNQAGGYNEQFF. The CDR3 DNA reads as TGTGCCAGCAGTAACCAGGCAGGGGGCTACAATGAGCAGTTCTTC. This chain joins TRBV7-3 and TRBJ2-1, with 7 bases lining up with TRBD1. Germline CDR1 and CDR2: SGHTA and FQGTGA. V gave up 6 bases and J gave up 3 bases; unmatched junction bases: 8. This CDR3 spans 15 amino acids.

CDR3: CASSMGQGGYEQYF. CDR3 coding DNA: TGTGCCAGCAGTATGGGACAGGGGGGATACGAGCAGTACTTC. V is TRBV27 and J is TRBJ2-7; 11 bases agree with TRBD1. V gave up 5 bases and J gave up 4 bases; unmatched junction bases: 4. The germline gives CDR1 MNHEY, CDR2 SMNVEV (reference sequence). The CDR3 is made up of 14 amino acids.

The rearrangement uses TRBV29-1 and TRBJ2-7, with TRBD1 matching 10 bases. CDR3 length: 12 amino acids. The germline V gene has CDR1 SQVTM and CDR2 ANQGSEA. Trimming took 8 bases from V and 5 from J; bases not matched to a gene: 6. The CDR3 coding sequence is TGCAGCTCGTGGGACAGGGGCCACGAGCAGTACTTC. Protein: CSSWDRGHEQYF.

V usage is TRBV11-2 and J usage is TRBJ2-5; D call uncertain. V lost 4 bases and J lost 2, with 2 bases in between. CDR1 is SGHAT, CDR2 FQNNGV, per germline. The CDR3 totals 11 residues. CDR3 bases: TGTGCCAGCAGCTCTCAAGAGACCCAGTACTTC. Residues: CASSSQETQYF.

V gene TRBV15 combines with J gene TRBJ1-4; 9 nucleotides align to TRBD1. Germline CDR1 and CDR2: LNHNV and YYDKDF (reference sequence). CDR3 length: 15 residues. The ends lost 1 base at V and 3 bases at J; junction bases unmatched: 0. CDR3 nucleotide sequence: TGTGCCACCAGCAGAGGGACAGGGGCTAATGAAAAACTGTTTTTT. This translates into CATSRGTGANEKLFF.

The genes are TRBV25-1 and TRBJ1-2, with no clear D. Per the germline V gene, CDR1 is MGHDK and CDR2 is SYGVNS. CDR3 length equals 12 residues. V was trimmed by 3 bases and J by 2 bases, leaving 4 bases between them. The CDR3 loop is CASSEQNYGYTF. CDR3 nucleotide sequence: TGTGCCAGCAGTGAGCAGAACTATGGCTACACCTTC.

This clone was seen more than once but under ten times. The chain couples TRBV4-1 to TRBJ1-4, with D perhaps matching TRBD1 (5 bases). CDR1 is MGHRA, CDR2 YSYEKL, per germline. CDR3 length equals 15 residues. The V and J ends lost 0 bases and 10 bases respectively, with 15 bases between them. The CDR3 reads CASSQEQGDQGKLFF. The DNA of the CDR3 is TGCGCCAGCAGCCAAGAACAAGGGGATCAAGGAAAACTGTTTTTT.

This chain joins TRBV5-4 and TRBJ1-6, with D hard to call. Germline CDR1 SGHNT, CDR2 YYREEE (reference sequence). Trimming left V 3 bases short and J 7 bases short, with 11 bases between. This CDR3 has 14 amino acids. This CDR3 is CASSSSTQNSPLHF. Written as DNA, the CDR3 is TGTGCCAGCAGCTCCTCGACACAGAATTCACCCCTCCACTTT.

This chain links TRBV6-1 with TRBJ2-1; 13 bases align to TRBD2. The CDR3 sequence is 16 residues long. V trimming: 4 bases; J trimming: 7 bases; junction bases outside the gene matches: 7. The germline gives CDR1 MNHNS, CDR2 SASEGT. The CDR3 DNA sequence: TGTGCCAGCAGTGTTCGACTAGCGGGGGGAGGTAATGAGCAGTTCTTC. It specifies CASSVRLAGGGNEQFF.

The chain couples TRBV9 to TRBJ1-6, with 7 nucleotides matching TRBD1. Germline CDR1 is SGDLS and CDR2 is YYNGEE. This CDR3 comprises 16 residues. V shed 4 bases, J shed 8 bases, and the junction held 12 bases outside the gene matches. The DNA of the CDR3 is TGTGCCAGCAGCCCCCGACAGGGTGTTGGTGATTCACCCCTCCACTTT. It translates to CASSPRQGVGDSPLHF.

The rearrangement joins TRBV5-4 to TRBJ1-4, with D possibly being TRBD1 (6 bases). In germline, CDR1 is SGHNT, CDR2 YYREEE (reference sequence). This CDR3 comprises 15 residues. Trimming removed 3 bases from V and 0 bases from J, with 9 bases in between. The CDR3 loop reads CASSSDRTTNEKLFF. As DNA, the CDR3 is TGTGCCAGCAGCTCGGACAGAACAACTAATGAAAAACTGTTTTTT.

The rearrangement uses TRBV19 and TRBJ1-2; 12 nucleotides agree with TRBD1. The CDR3 has 16 residues. Germline trimming cut 5 bases from V and 2 bases from J; bases unmatched to any gene: 6. Germline V CDR1 and CDR2: LNHDA, SQIVND (reference sequence). The CDR3 DNA is TGTGCCAGTAGTCTTCCCGGGACAGGGGGCAACTATGGCTACACCTTC. Translated: CASSLPGTGGNYGYTF.

The chain carries TRBV10-3 and TRBJ1-5; TRBD1 is a possible D gene (6 bases). The CDR3 is made up of 15 amino acids. The ends were cut back, 1 base at V and 3 bases at J, with 10 bases in the middle. CDR1 and CDR2 from the germline V gene are ENHRY and SYGVKD. In DNA form, the CDR3 reads TGTGCCATCAGTGAGTTGTGGGGGCCCAATCAGCCCCAGCATTTT. As protein: CAISELWGPNQPQHF.

The chain recombines TRBV6-5 with TRBJ2-3; D remains ambiguous. The CDR3 has 13 residues. Germline V lookup: CDR1 MNHEY, CDR2 SVGAGI. V was trimmed by 6 bases and J by 4 bases, leaving 11 bases between them. As DNA, the CDR3 is TGTGCCAGCAGCGATCAGGTATCAGATACGCAGTATTTT. It is translated as CASSDQVSDTQYF.

This chain links TRBV28 with TRBJ1-5, with D tentatively TRBD1 (5 bases). This CDR3 spans 14 amino acids. Germline-derived CDR1 and CDR2 are MDHEN and SYDVKM. V was cut by 5 bases and J by 1 base, with 9 bases left in between. CDR3 in amino acids: CASSPTASNQPQHF. The CDR3 DNA is TGTGCCAGCAGTCCGACAGCAAGCAATCAGCCCCAGCATTTT.

This clone has only a few counts. CDR3 region: CASTLTTAGVLDQPQHF. The CDR3 DNA reads TGTGCCAGCACCCTAACCACGGCAGGGGTTCTCGATCAGCCCCAGCATTTT. The V gene is TRBV7-6, the J gene TRBJ1-5; TRBD1 might be the D (6 bases). The CDR3 has 17 residues. V was shortened by 7 bases and J by 5 bases, with 24 bases between the two germline ends. The V gene's germline CDR1 is SGHVS and CDR2 FNYEAQ.

This chain uses TRBV2 with TRBJ1-1; D is unclear. Trimming removed 4 bases from V and 5 bases from J, with 5 bases in between. Germline loops: CDR1 SNHLY, CDR2 FYNNEI. The CDR3 totals 11 residues. Here the CDR3 reads CASSALTEAFF. The CDR3 DNA follows: TGTGCCAGCAGTGCCCTAACTGAAGCTTTCTTT.

This clone was observed a handful of times. The chain has TRBV6-2 or TRBV6-3 and TRBJ2-1; D might be TRBD1 (5 bases). The V and J ends lost 3 bases and 6 bases respectively, with 15 bases between them. The germline V gene encodes CDR1 MNHEY and CDR2 SVGEGT. This CDR3 is built from 15 residues. The CDR3 DNA sequence: TGTGCCAGCAGTTATTGGGGTACAGGAATCAATGAGCAGTTCTTC. This sequence encodes CASSYWGTGINEQFF.